Presented here are 8 T cell receptor beta chains from one specimen sequenced in a study of Ad26.COV2.S vaccination and SARS-CoV-2 variants. Treatment given: 19 received Ad26.COV2.S at low or high dose, single or two shots; about five received placebo; per-sample allocation not given. Material that was analyzed had been drawn on day 63 after the first vaccine or placebo injection. Sequenced by immunoSEQ multiplex PCR; TCRdb stores in-frame clones only, minus some. The sample lists fewer than 600,000 clones, about nine tenths occurring once. This sample comprised peripheral blood, obtained in a trial of Ad26.COV2.S vaccine versus placebo. The receptors derive from a person between 18 and 65 years old who received the Ad26.COV2.S COVID-19 vaccine or a placebo.

This clone was detected once. The chain couples TRBV7-9 to TRBJ1-5; the D gene is possibly TRBD1 (5 bases). The CDR3 is 16 amino acids. Trimming removed 5 bases from V and 3 bases from J, with 17 bases in between. Germline CDR1 reads SEHNR; CDR2 reads FQNEAQ (reference sequence). The CDR3 reads CASSKNTGANNQPQHF. CDR3 DNA sequence: TGTGCCAGCAGCAAAAACACCGGGGCAAACAATCAGCCCCAGCATTTT.

J is TRBJ1-5 and V is TRBV7-2, with D possibly matching TRBD1 (5 bases). Germline CDR1 SGHTA, CDR2 FQGNSA. This CDR3 region has 15 residues. With 0 bases removed from V and 9 bases from J, the gap between germline ends came to 15 bases. Here the CDR3 reads CASSLAGRVLSPQHF. The CDR3, as DNA: TGTGCCAGCAGCTTAGCGGGGCGGGTTCTGTCGCCCCAGCATTTT.

This sequence joins TRBV9 and TRBJ1-2; D is undetermined. V was trimmed by 4 bases and J by 3 bases, leaving 10 bases between them. The V gene's germline CDR1 is SGDLS and CDR2 YYNGEE. There are 13 residues in the CDR3. The CDR3 DNA follows: TGTGCCAGCAGCCCTTACAGCGACTATGGCTACACCTTC. It translates to CASSPYSDYGYTF.

The chain combines TRBV28 with TRBJ1-1; 10 bases line up with TRBD1. Losses at the gene ends were 3 bases for V and 5 bases for J; bases not matched to a gene: 3. The CDR3 totals 14 residues. Germline lookup yields CDR1 MDHEN and CDR2 SYDVKM. CDR3 nucleotides: TGTGCCAGCAGTTTGGGGACAGGGGTGACTGAAGCTTTCTTT. Residues: CASSLGTGVTEAFF.

V usage is TRBV19 and J usage is TRBJ2-1; possible D gene TRBD2, 5 bases. This CDR3 comprises 18 residues. Germline loops: CDR1 LNHDA, CDR2 SQIVND (reference sequence). Trimming removed 5 bases at V and 6 bases at J, with 26 bases between. CDR3 nucleotide sequence: TGTGCCAGTAGTCGGGGTAGCTTATCGTCCGTGGGTGGCAATGAGCAGTTCTTC. Amino acid sequence: CASSRGSLSSVGGNEQFF.

The rearrangement links TRBV5-4 to TRBJ2-7; D not certain. Germline CDR1 SGHNT, CDR2 YYREEE (reference sequence). This CDR3 comprises 13 residues. With 10 bases removed from V and 1 base from J, the gap between germline ends came to 15 bases. The CDR3 DNA is TGTGCCTCCAAGTCCTTCGGGTCCTACGAGCAGTACTTC. Amino acids: CASKSFGSYEQYF. Looking up the rest from reference TRBV5-4 and TRBJ2-7 gives the full variable domain: ETGVTQSPTHLIKTRGQQVTLRCSSQSGHNTVSWYQQALGQGPQFIFQYYREEENGRGNFPPRFSGLQFPNYSSELNVNALELDDSALYLCASKSFGSYEQYFGPGTRLTVT.

The V and J genes are TRBV18 and TRBJ1-1; possibly TRBD1 for D (5 bases). This CDR3 region has 16 residues. Trimming removed 5 bases from V and 1 base from J, with 17 bases in between. Germline V gene data show CDR1 as KGHSH and CDR2 as LQKENI. Here the CDR3 DNA reads TGTGCCAGCTCAGATGGGGGGATTAATGGGAACACTGAAGCTTTCTTT. It yields the protein CASSDGGINGNTEAFF.

V is TRBV20-1 and J is TRBJ2-4, with a possible D match to TRBD2 (6 bases). Germline V gene data show CDR1 as DFQATT and CDR2 as SNEGSKA (reference sequence). This CDR3 region has 16 residues. With 3 bases removed from V and 4 bases from J, the gap between germline ends came to 19 bases. In nucleotides, the CDR3 is TGCAGTGCTAGTCTTCTGGTAGCTAGCGCAAAAAACATTCAGTACTTC. Translation gives CSASLLVASAKNIQYF.